This T cell receptor beta chain was identified in a study of blood T cells in healthy people across ages. Together with a sample-barcoded 5' primer, a J-beta primer mix was included in a second PCR lasting roughly 6 to 12 cycles. One entry per CDR3 protein, called by TCRdb with MiXCR from the 5' RACE reads. This repertoire shows around 990,000 distinct CDR3 sequences, around 25% found once; its top ten account for around 0.7%. The CDR3 covers 14 residues. Notes on this clonotype: The antigen is unknown. The junction shows a germline mismatch at one end, possibly a read error.

General study results and limits: CMV status of donors was not determined, possibly confounding expanded clonotype changes. Aged donors had fewer naive CD4+ cells and lower diversity than long-lived donors.

These data are also associated with another study on T cells of mothers and their children.

This sequence joins TRBV12-3 or TRBV12-4 and TRBJ2-6; D perhaps matches TRBD1 (5 bases). The clonotype originates from a girl aged 2 to 9 in good health. The sequenced sample consisted of blood. This CDR3 is CASSLSSGANVLAF. CDR3 in DNA: TGTGCCAGCAGTTTGAGCTCTGGGGCCAACGTCCTGGCTTTC.